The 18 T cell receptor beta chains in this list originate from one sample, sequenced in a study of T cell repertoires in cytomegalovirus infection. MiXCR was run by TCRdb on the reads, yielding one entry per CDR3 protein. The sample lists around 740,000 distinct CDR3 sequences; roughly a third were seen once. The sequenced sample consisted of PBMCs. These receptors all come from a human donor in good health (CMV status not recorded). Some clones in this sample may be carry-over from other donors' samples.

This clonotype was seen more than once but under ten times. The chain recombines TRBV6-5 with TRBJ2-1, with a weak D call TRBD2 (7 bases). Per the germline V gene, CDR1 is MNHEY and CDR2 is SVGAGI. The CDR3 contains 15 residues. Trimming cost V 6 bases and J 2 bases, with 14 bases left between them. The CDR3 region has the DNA TGTGCCAGCAGGGGAGGGGGTGTGCCCTACAATGAGCAGTTCTTC. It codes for CASRGGGVPYNEQFF.

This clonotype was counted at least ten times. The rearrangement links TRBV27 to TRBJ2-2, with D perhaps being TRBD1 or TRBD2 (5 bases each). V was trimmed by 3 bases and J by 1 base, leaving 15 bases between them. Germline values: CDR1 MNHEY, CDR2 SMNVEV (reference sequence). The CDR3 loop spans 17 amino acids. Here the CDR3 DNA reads TGTGCCAGCAGTTTTGAGGGACGGTTCGGGAACACCGGGGAGCTGTTTTTT. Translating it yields CASSFEGRFGNTGELFF.

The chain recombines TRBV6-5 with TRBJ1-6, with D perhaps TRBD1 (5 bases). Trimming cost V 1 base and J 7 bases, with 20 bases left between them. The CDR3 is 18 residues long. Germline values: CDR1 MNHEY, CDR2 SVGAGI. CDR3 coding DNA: TGTGCCAGCAGTTACTTGACAGAGATGGTCGGAGGGAATTCACCCCTCCACTTT. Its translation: CASSYLTEMVGGNSPLHF.

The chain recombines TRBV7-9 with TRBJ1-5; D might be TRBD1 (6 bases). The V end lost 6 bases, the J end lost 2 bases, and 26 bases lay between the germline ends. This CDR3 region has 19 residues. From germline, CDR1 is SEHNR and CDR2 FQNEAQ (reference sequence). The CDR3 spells CASSSEGDSLIPGNQPQHF. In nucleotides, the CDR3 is TGTGCCAGCAGTTCAGAGGGGGATTCCCTAATTCCTGGCAATCAGCCCCAGCATTTT.

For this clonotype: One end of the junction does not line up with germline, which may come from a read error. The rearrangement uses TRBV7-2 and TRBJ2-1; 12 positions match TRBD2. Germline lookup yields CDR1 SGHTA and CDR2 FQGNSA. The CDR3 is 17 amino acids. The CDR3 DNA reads TGTGCCAGCAGCTTATCCCCACTAGCGGGGGGTATAAATGAGCAGTTATTC. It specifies CASSLSPLAGGINEQLF.

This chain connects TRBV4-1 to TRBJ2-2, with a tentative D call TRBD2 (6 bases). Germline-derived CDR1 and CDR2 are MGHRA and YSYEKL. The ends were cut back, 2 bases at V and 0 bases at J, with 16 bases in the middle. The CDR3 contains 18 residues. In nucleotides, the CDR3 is TGCGCCAGCAGCCAAAGGGAAGTGGGACTGGCGAACACCGGGGAGCTGTTTTTT. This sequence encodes CASSQREVGLANTGELFF.

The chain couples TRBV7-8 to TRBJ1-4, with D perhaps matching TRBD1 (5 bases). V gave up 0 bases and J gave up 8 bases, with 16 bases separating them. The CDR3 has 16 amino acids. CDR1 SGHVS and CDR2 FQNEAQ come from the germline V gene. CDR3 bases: TGTGCCAGCAGCTTAGCCGGGGGGGGACGGCGCGAAAAACTGTTTTTT. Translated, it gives CASSLAGGGRREKLFF.

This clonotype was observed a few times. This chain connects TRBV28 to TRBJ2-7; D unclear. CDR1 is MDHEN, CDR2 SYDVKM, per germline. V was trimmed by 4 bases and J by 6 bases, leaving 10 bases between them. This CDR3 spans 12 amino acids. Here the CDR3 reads CASSSTVFEQYF. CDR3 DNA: TGTGCCAGCAGTTCGACGGTCTTCGAGCAGTACTTC. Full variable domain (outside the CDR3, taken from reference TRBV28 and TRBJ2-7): DVKVTQSSRYLVKRTGEKVFLECVQDMDHENMFWYRQDPGLGLRLIYFSYDVKMKEKGDIPEGYSVSREKKERFSLILESASTNQTSMYLCASSSTVFEQYFGPGTRLTVT.

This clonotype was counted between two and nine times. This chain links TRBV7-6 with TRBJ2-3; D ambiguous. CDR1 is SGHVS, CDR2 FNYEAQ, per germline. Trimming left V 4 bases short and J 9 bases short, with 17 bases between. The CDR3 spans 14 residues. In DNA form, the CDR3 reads TGTGCCAGCAGCTCGCGGATGTCCCTCGGGACGCAGTATTTT. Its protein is CASSSRMSLGTQYF.

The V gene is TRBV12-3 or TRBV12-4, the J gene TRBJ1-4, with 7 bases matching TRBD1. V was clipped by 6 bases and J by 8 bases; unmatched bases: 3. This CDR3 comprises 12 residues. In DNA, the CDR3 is TGTGCCAGCAGGCGACAGGGAGAAAAACTGTTTTTT. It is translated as CASRRQGEKLFF.

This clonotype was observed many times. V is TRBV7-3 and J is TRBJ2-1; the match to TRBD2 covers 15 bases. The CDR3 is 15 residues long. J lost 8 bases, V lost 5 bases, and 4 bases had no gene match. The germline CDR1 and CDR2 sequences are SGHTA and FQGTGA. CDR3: CASSRTSGGAYEQFF. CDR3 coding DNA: TGTGCCAGCAGCCGGACTAGCGGGGGGGCGTATGAGCAGTTCTTC. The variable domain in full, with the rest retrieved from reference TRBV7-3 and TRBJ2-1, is GAGVSQTPSNKVTEKGKYVELRCDPISGHTALYWYRQSLGQGPEFLIYFQGTGAADDSGLPNDRFFAVRPEGSVSTLKIQRTERGDSAVYLCASSRTSGGAYEQFFGPGTRLTVL.

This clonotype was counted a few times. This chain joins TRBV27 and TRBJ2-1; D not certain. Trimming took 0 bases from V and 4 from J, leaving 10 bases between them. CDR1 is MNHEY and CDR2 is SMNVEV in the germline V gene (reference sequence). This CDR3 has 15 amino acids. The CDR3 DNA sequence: TGTGCCAGCAGTTTATCGTGGCAGATATACAATGAGCAGTTCTTC. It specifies CASSLSWQIYNEQFF.

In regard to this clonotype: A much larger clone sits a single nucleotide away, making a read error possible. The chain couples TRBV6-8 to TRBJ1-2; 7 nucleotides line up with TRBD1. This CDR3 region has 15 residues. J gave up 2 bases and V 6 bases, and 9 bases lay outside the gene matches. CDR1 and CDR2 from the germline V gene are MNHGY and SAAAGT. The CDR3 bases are TGTGCCAGCAGGTGGCAACCGGGACAGAACTATGGCTACACCTTC. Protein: CASRWQPGQNYGYTF.

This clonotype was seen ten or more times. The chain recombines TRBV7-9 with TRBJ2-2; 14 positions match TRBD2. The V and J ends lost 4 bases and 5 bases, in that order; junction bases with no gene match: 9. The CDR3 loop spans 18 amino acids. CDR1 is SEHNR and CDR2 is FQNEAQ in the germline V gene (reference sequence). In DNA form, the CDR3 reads TGTGCCAGCAGCTCCTGGACTAGCGGGGGGTCAAAGACCGGGGAGCTGTTTTTT. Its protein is CASSSWTSGGSKTGELFF.

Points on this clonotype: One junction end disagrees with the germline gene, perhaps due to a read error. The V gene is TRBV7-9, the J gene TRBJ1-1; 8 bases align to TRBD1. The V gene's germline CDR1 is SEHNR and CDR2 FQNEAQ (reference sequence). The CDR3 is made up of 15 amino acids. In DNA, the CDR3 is TGTGACAGCAGCCGACAGGGGATTATGAACACGGAAGCTTTCTTT. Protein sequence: CDSSRQGIMNTEAFF.

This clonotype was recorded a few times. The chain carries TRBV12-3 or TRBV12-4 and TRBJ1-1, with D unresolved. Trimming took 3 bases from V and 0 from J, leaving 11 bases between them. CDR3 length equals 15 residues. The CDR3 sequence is CASSFHNRMNTEAFF. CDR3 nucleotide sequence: TGTGCCAGCAGTTTTCACAACAGAATGAACACTGAAGCTTTCTTT.

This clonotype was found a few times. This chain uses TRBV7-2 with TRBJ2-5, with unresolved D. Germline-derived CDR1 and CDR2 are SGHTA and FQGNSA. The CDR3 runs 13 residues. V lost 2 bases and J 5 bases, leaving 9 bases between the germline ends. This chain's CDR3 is CASSLSGWETQYF. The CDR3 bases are TGTGCCAGCAGCTTATCCGGCTGGGAGACCCAGTACTTC.

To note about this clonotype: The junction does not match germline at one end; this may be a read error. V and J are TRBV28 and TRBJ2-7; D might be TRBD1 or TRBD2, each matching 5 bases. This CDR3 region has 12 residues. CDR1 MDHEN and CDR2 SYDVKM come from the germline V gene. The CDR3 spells CASSSGSGTLNF. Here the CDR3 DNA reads TGTGCCAGCAGTTCCGGTTCCGGGACCCTTAACTTC.